The TCR beta chain under discussion was sequenced for a study of blood T cell repertoires in COVID-19. Across the study: Sources were T cells, B-cell-depleted T cells, or PBMCs; the material itself was cDNA or gDNA.

Method: immunoSEQ multiplex PCR; TCRdb's copy keeps in-frame clones and lacks some. Of roughly 140,000 clones listed, 88% were seen once; the top ten hold roughly a tenth. From germline, CDR1 is MNHEY and CDR2 SVGAGI. The CDR3 is 15 residues long. The V end was cut by 2 bases, the J end by 0 bases, with 9 bases between. The TCR sequence derives from a man aged 45 to 65 with active or convalescent COVID-19. Input material: peripheral blood. The chain has TRBV6-5 and TRBJ2-3, with D perhaps matching TRBD1 (5 bases). The CDR3 DNA reads TGTGCCAGCAGTTACGCAGGGTTGAGCACAGATACGCAGTATTTT. Translated, it gives CASSYAGLSTDTQYF.